This T cell receptor (beta chain) derives from a study of shared clonotypes between healthy human individuals. Each sorted subset replicate got 200 ng genomic DNA, roughly 27,000 genomes. TCRdb's copy holds only in-frame clones and misses some; the assay was immunoSEQ multiplex PCR. Among roughly 2 million clones listed, 85% to 95% were seen once. Comments on this clone: The sample has other DNA sequences that encode this CDR3 too.

The sequencing input was naive CD4+ T cells sorted from blood. Subset of the sample: CD45RA+ positively selected. This receptor was identified in a man aged 18 to 30 in good health.

Written as DNA, the CDR3 is TGCGCCAGCAGCTTACAGGGGGGAACTAATGAAAAACTGTTTTTT. Protein product: CASSLQGGTNEKLFF. The chain carries TRBV5-1 and TRBJ1-4; 8 bases line up with TRBD1. The CDR3 is 15 amino acids. CDR1 SGHRS and CDR2 YFSETQ come from the germline V gene. V lost 2 bases, J lost 1 base, and 1 base stayed unmatched.